This T cell receptor (beta chain) is drawn from a study of T-cell reconstitution after alpha-beta-depleted transplantation in children. The TCRbeta library incorporated unique molecular identifiers. Each CDR3 protein is one row after TCRdb ran MiXCR on the PCR reads. The sample records fewer than 400,000 distinct CDR3 sequences, roughly 20% being singletons. A few counts support this clonotype. The CDR3 is 12 residues long. V lost 7 bases and J lost 1, with 11 bases in between. Germline-derived CDR1 and CDR2 are SQVTM and ANQGSEA. Material: PBMCs from the stem cell graft donor, obtained from the stem cell graft. This TCR was sampled from a human donor who donated a stem cell graft to a child with acute myeloid leukemia. The rearrangement uses TRBV29-1 and TRBJ2-7; D is ambiguous. The CDR3 region is CSAPGLSYEQYF. The CDR3, as DNA: TGCAGCGCACCCGGTTTATCCTACGAGCAGTACTTC.